This T cell receptor (beta chain) originates from a study of cytomegalovirus exposure and HLA in healthy donors. Study-level results: Judged likely to be a sequencing artifact was a cluster of highly shared sequence variants.

PCR used 60 Vbeta primers and 13 Jbeta primers. Assay: immunoSEQ multiplex PCR; the TCRdb copy retains only in-frame clones and omits some. The sample holds about 100,000 clones; approximately 80% are singletons and the top ten take less than 4.5%. The CDR3 is made up of 16 amino acids. Trimming pared 3 bases from V and 0 bases from J, leaving 14 bases between. Germline assignment: CDR1 WNHNN and CDR2 SYGVQD (reference sequence). Of note for this clone: The antigen is unknown.

Sequenced material: PBMCs. This TCR derives from a woman between 65 and 79 years old in good health and CMV-seropositive. The chain couples TRBV10-1 to TRBJ1-1; D not resolved. CDR3 loop: CASSESSGKMNTEAFF. In DNA form, the CDR3 reads TGCGCCAGCAGTGAAAGTTCGGGAAAGATGAACACTGAAGCTTTCTTT.